A single sample is the source of the 31 T cell receptor beta chains below, sequenced in a study of blood T cell repertoires in COVID-19. Sequencing was performed with immunoSEQ multiplex PCR; in TCRdb, only in-frame clones are kept and a portion is missing. This table has roughly 80,000 clones, 65% to 85% appearing once. Input material: peripheral blood. The source is a man aged 55 to 70 with active or convalescent COVID-19.

This chain links TRBV2 with TRBJ1-5; 9 nucleotides line up with TRBD1. V lost 4 bases to trimming and J lost 0 bases; unmatched junction nucleotides: 1. Germline CDR1 is SNHLY and CDR2 is FYNNEI. CDR3 length: 15 residues. CDR3 in DNA: TGTGCCAGCAGTGGGGACAGGGTTAGCAATCAGCCCCAGCATTTT. This translates into CASSGDRVSNQPQHF.

This chain connects TRBV19 to TRBJ2-7, with 13 bases fitting TRBD2. The CDR3 sequence is 15 residues long. The V segment lost 7 bases and the J segment 2 bases; nucleotides outside the gene matches: 5. Germline CDR1 reads LNHDA; CDR2 reads SQIVND (reference sequence). For the CDR3, the DNA is TGTGCCAGTATGAGAACTAGCGGGGGGGCCTACGAGCAGTACTTC. Encoded protein: CASMRTSGGAYEQYF.

V gene TRBV6-1 combines with J gene TRBJ2-1; 14 bases align to TRBD2. The CDR3 totals 19 residues. The germline V gene has CDR1 MNHNS and CDR2 SASEGT. J gave up 3 bases and V 2 bases, and 9 bases lay outside the gene matches. The CDR3 spells CASSEWRLAGGPFYNEQFF. The DNA of the CDR3 is TGTGCCAGCAGTGAATGGCGACTAGCGGGGGGGCCCTTCTACAATGAGCAGTTCTTC.

This clone was seen ten or more times. V and J are TRBV5-6 and TRBJ2-7; D may be TRBD1 (6 bases). The CDR3 is 14 residues long. Germline CDR1 and CDR2: SGHDT and YYEEEE. Trimming took 6 bases from V and 2 from J, leaving 15 bases between them. The CDR3 region is CASNARQETYEQYF. The DNA for the CDR3 is TGTGCCAGCAATGCGAGACAGGAGACCTACGAGCAGTACTTC.

The rearrangement uses TRBV2 and TRBJ2-1, with TRBD2 matching 11 bases. The CDR3 extends over 14 amino acids. Germline CDR1 SNHLY, CDR2 FYNNEI. After removal of 3 bases from V and 8 bases from J, the junction contained 3 bases not matched to a gene. For the CDR3, the DNA is TGTGCCAGCAGTGAGCTAGCGGGGGGCCATGAGCAGTTCTTC. Encoded protein: CASSELAGGHEQFF. The whole variable domain, remainder taken from reference TRBV2 and TRBJ2-1, is EPEVTQTPSHQVTQMGQEVILRCVPISNHLYFYWYRQILGQKVEFLVSFYNNEISEKSEIFDDQFSVERPDGSNFTLKIRSTKLEDSAMYFCASSELAGGHEQFFGPGTRLTVL.

The rearrangement uses TRBV5-1 and TRBJ2-5; D perhaps matches TRBD2 (5 bases). V was clipped by 4 bases and J by 3 bases, with 13 bases between them. Germline V gene lookup returns CDR1 SGHRS and CDR2 YFSETQ. The CDR3 length is 14 residues. CDR3 residues: CASSRRTAEETQYF. The CDR3 DNA reads TGCGCCAGCAGCCGGAGGACCGCTGAAGAGACCCAGTACTTC.

The V and J genes are TRBV30 and TRBJ1-3; 7 nucleotides match TRBD1. The CDR3 runs 12 residues. V lost 4 bases, J lost 7 bases, and 4 bases stayed unmatched. Germline V gene data show CDR1 as GTSNPN and CDR2 as SVGIG (reference sequence). The CDR3: CAWNTGANTIYF. For the CDR3, the DNA is TGTGCCTGGAATACAGGGGCGAACACCATATATTTT. Supplemented by reference TRBV30 and TRBJ1-3, the full variable domain reads SQTIHQWPATLVQPVGSPLSLECTVEGTSNPNLYWYRQAAGRGLQLLFYSVGIGQISSEVPQNLSASRPQDRQFILSSKKLLLSDSGFYLCAWNTGANTIYFGEGSWLTVV.

Only a few counts were recorded for this clone. This chain joins TRBV5-6 and TRBJ1-5; 8 positions match TRBD1. Germline assignment: CDR1 SGHDT and CDR2 YYEEEE. The J segment lost 5 bases and the V segment lost 5 bases, leaving 6 bases of the junction unmatched. The CDR3 length is 14 residues. The CDR3 DNA reads TGTGCCAGCAGTCACGGACAGGGCGATCAGCCCCAGCATTTT. It is translated as CASSHGQGDQPQHF.

This clone was recorded only once. The V and J genes are TRBV19 and TRBJ2-3, with a possible D match to TRBD2 (5 bases). The germline V and J ends were trimmed by 7 bases and 0 bases, with 11 bases remaining between them. CDR3 length: 14 residues. Germline CDR1 LNHDA, CDR2 SQIVND (reference sequence). The CDR3 DNA reads as TGTGCCAGTAAGGACTTGTCTAGCACAGATACGCAGTATTTT. Amino acid sequence: CASKDLSSTDTQYF.

V and J are TRBV6-5 and TRBJ1-1, with 8 bases fitting TRBD1. CDR1 MNHEY and CDR2 SVGAGI come from the germline V gene. J lost 8 bases, V lost 6 bases, and 8 bases had no gene match. There are 13 residues in the CDR3. CDR3 protein: CASRPGQGLEAFF. CDR3 in DNA: TGTGCCAGCAGACCTGGACAGGGCTTAGAAGCTTTCTTT.

In its sample, this clone was seen once. The J gene is TRBJ2-7, the V gene TRBV5-1; TRBD1 agrees at 11 bases. The CDR3 spans 16 residues. The junction had 9 bases not matched to a gene; V was cut back by 4 bases and J by 3 bases. Germline CDR1 is SGHRS and CDR2 is YFSETQ. The CDR3 protein is CASSSRSGTGGYEQYF. CDR3 sequence (DNA): TGCGCCAGCAGCAGCCGATCCGGGACAGGGGGCTACGAGCAGTACTTC.

The chain has TRBV30 and TRBJ2-7; D unresolved. V was clipped by 0 bases and J by 3 bases, with 6 bases between them. CDR3 length: 12 residues. Germline V gene data show CDR1 as GTSNPN and CDR2 as SVGIG (reference sequence). The CDR3 spells CAWSVSVYEQYF. In DNA form, the CDR3 reads TGTGCCTGGAGTGTATCAGTCTACGAGCAGTACTTC.

The V call is TRBV5-4, the J call TRBJ2-7; 15 nucleotides match TRBD2. The CDR3 has 17 residues. Germline CDR1 is SGHNT and CDR2 is YYREEE (reference sequence). V lost 4 bases to trimming and J lost 2 bases; unmatched junction nucleotides: 7. The CDR3 sequence: CASSPGTSGGLPYEQYF. CDR3 nucleotide sequence: TGTGCCAGCAGCCCGGGGACTAGCGGGGGGCTACCCTACGAGCAGTACTTC.

The chain combines TRBV5-8 with TRBJ2-5; D ambiguous. V was clipped by 4 bases and J by 1 base, with 11 bases between them. The length of the CDR3 is 14 residues. CDR1 and CDR2 from the germline V gene are SGHTS and YDEGEE. CDR3 bases: TGTGCCAGCAGCCCCGGTGGGCTCCAAGAGACCCAGTACTTC. The encoded protein is CASSPGGLQETQYF.

The chain combines TRBV7-8 with TRBJ2-2, with D possibly matching TRBD1 (6 bases). From germline, CDR1 is SGHVS and CDR2 FQNEAQ. This CDR3 is 16 amino acids long. Trimming took 6 bases from V and 1 from J, leaving 15 bases between them. In DNA form, the CDR3 reads TGTGCCAGCAGAGATTCGGACAGCCAGAACACCGGGGAGCTGTTTTTT. The encoded protein is CASRDSDSQNTGELFF.

The genes are TRBV5-1 and TRBJ2-5, with D perhaps matching TRBD2 (5 bases). CDR1 SGHRS and CDR2 YFSETQ come from the germline V gene. CDR3 length equals 14 residues. Trimming pared 0 bases from V and 9 bases from J, leaving 15 bases between. The CDR3 region has the DNA TGCGCCAGCAGCTTGGAGGGTGGCGGCGGGTCCCAGTACTTC. This sequence encodes CASSLEGGGGSQYF.

V usage is TRBV4-1 and J usage is TRBJ2-1; 9 nucleotides agree with TRBD1. The CDR3 has 16 amino acids. CDR1 and CDR2 from the germline V gene are MGHRA and YSYEKL. Trimming took 4 bases from V and 6 from J; bases not matched to a gene: 10. CDR3 sequence: CASSRTPGQGFNEQFF. Here the CDR3 DNA reads TGCGCCAGCAGCCGAACACCGGGACAGGGCTTCAATGAGCAGTTCTTC.

The CDR3 sequence is CASSRSSYNEQFF. The DNA for the CDR3 is TGTGCCAGCAGCCGTTCCTCCTACAATGAGCAGTTCTTC. The chain links TRBV6-4 to TRBJ2-1; D is uncertain. Germline V gives CDR1 MRHNA, CDR2 SNTAGT. V dropped 6 bases and J dropped 0 bases, with 6 bases sitting between them. The CDR3 has 13 residues.

This clone was counted ten times or more. The rearrangement uses TRBV4-1 and TRBJ2-1; perhaps TRBD2 as D (6 bases). The CDR3 has 16 amino acids. The V gene's germline CDR1 is MGHRA and CDR2 YSYEKL. Trimming removed 0 bases from V and 4 bases from J, with 13 bases in between. CDR3 sequence: CASSQDTRGSYNEQFF. The CDR3, as DNA: TGCGCCAGCAGCCAAGATACGCGGGGCTCGTACAATGAGCAGTTCTTC.

For this clone: The junction departs from germline at one end; a sequencing error may be responsible. The chain uses TRBV7-7 and TRBJ2-2, with 10 bases identical to TRBD1. The CDR3 is made up of 16 amino acids. Germline CDR1 and CDR2: SSHAT and FNYEAQ (reference sequence). The CDR3: CASSLGQGGLAGELFF. DNA for the CDR3: TGTGCTAGCAGCTTAGGACAGGGGGGACTTGCCGGGGAGCTGTTTTTT.

The chain couples TRBV7-2 to TRBJ2-7; 14 bases are shared with TRBD2. Trimming took 5 bases from V and 7 from J; bases not matched to a gene: 10. Germline V CDR1 and CDR2: SGHTA, FQGNSA. This CDR3 contains 16 residues. The CDR3 here is CASSPPGLAGAGEQYF. CDR3 DNA: TGTGCCAGCAGCCCGCCGGGACTAGCGGGGGCAGGGGAGCAGTACTTC.

The rearrangement links TRBV4-3 to TRBJ1-2, with 7 bases lining up with TRBD1. CDR1 LGHNA and CDR2 YSLEER come from the germline V gene. Trimming took 0 bases from V and 8 from J; bases not matched to a gene: 15. This CDR3 spans 17 amino acids. CDR3 DNA: TGCGCCAGCAGCCAAGACCCACTAGGGACAGTGAATTTGGGCTACACCTTC. Translated: CASSQDPLGTVNLGYTF.

The chain combines TRBV7-9 with TRBJ1-1; weak D call: TRBD1 (6 bases). The germline V gene encodes CDR1 SEHNR and CDR2 FQNEAQ (reference sequence). Trimming removed 6 bases at V and 1 base at J, with 12 bases between. The CDR3 loop spans 14 amino acids. CDR3 nucleotides: TGTGCCAGCAGTCAGATGACAGGGAACACTGAAGCTTTCTTT. This codes for CASSQMTGNTEAFF.

The V gene is TRBV6-5, the J gene TRBJ2-7; 8 nucleotides match TRBD2. V shed 0 bases and J 8 bases; nucleotides not matched to a gene: 3. Germline lookup yields CDR1 MNHEY and CDR2 SVGAGI. The CDR3 is 13 residues long. CDR3 nucleotide sequence: TGTGCCAGCAGTTACTCGACGGGAGGGAAGCAGTACTTC. Residues: CASSYSTGGKQYF.

This sequence joins TRBV24-1 and TRBJ1-5; D ambiguous. The V gene lost 5 bases and the J gene lost 11 bases, with 15 bases spanning the gap. CDR3 length: 13 amino acids. Germline V gene lookup returns CDR1 KGHDR and CDR2 SFDVKD. The CDR3 loop is CATSVPPPRAQHF. Written as DNA, the CDR3 is TGTGCCACCAGTGTCCCTCCACCCCGGGCCCAGCATTTT.

This chain links TRBV12-3 or TRBV12-4 with TRBJ1-2, with D maybe TRBD1 (6 bases). This CDR3 region has 12 residues. The V end lost 5 bases, the J end lost 8 bases, and 12 bases lay between the germline ends. For the CDR3, the DNA is TGTGCCAGCAGTAACAGGGTAGGGGGCTACACCTTC. Amino acids: CASSNRVGGYTF.

The genes are TRBV5-1 and TRBJ2-4, with D unresolved. Germline CDR1 SGHRS, CDR2 YFSETQ. This CDR3 has 14 residues. Trimming took 4 bases from V and 0 from J, leaving 8 bases between them. The CDR3 region is CASSPSEAKNIQYF. CDR3 sequence (DNA): TGCGCCAGCAGCCCCAGCGAAGCCAAAAACATTCAGTACTTC.

The chain recombines TRBV10-1 with TRBJ2-5; a possible D gene is TRBD1 (5 bases). V was pared by 7 bases and J by 3 bases, with 6 bases between. Germline V CDR1 and CDR2: WNHNN, SYGVQD (reference sequence). The CDR3 has 11 amino acids. The CDR3 is CASTREETQYF. The DNA of the CDR3 is TGCGCCAGCACCAGGGAAGAGACCCAGTACTTC.

The V gene is TRBV9, the J gene TRBJ1-3; 7 positions agree with TRBD1. This CDR3 spans 15 amino acids. Germline V gives CDR1 SGDLS, CDR2 YYNGEE. Losses at the gene ends were 4 bases for V and 4 bases for J; bases not matched to a gene: 8. As DNA, the CDR3 is TGTGCCAGCAGCCAGACACAGGGGTGGGGAAACACCATATATTTT. Amino acid sequence: CASSQTQGWGNTIYF.

V usage is TRBV5-1 and J usage is TRBJ2-1, with 9 bases fitting TRBD2. Germline CDR1 and CDR2: SGHRS and YFSETQ. J gave up 8 bases and V 4 bases, and 4 bases lay outside the gene matches. This CDR3 has 13 amino acids. In nucleotides, the CDR3 is TGCGCCAGCAGCCGGGGACTAGCTGATGAGCAGTTCTTC. It yields the protein CASSRGLADEQFF.

The CDR3 nucleotides are TGTGCCAGCAGCCACCTATTAGAGCCTCACTACGAGCAGTACTTC. Translated: CASSHLLEPHYEQYF. The chain links TRBV4-2 to TRBJ2-7, with D unresolved. The CDR3 has 15 residues. With 3 bases removed from V and 3 bases from J, the gap between germline ends came to 15 bases. Germline loops: CDR1 LGHNA, CDR2 YNFKEQ.